This is a list of T cell receptor beta chains from one sample in a study of blood T cell repertoires in COVID-19. Using immunoSEQ multiplex PCR, the repertoire was profiled, and TCRdb retains in-frame clones only, with some absent. This sample has about 180,000 clones, with roughly 85% found just once. Input material: peripheral blood. The receptors were gathered from a man between 50 and 59 years old with active or convalescent COVID-19. The CDR3 runs from the conserved cysteine through the conserved F or W. D genes are given only for firm matches. Size is omitted from some rows. Given values are once, few, many or a class for expanded clones.

D: .
V: TRBV6-1
size: .
J: TRBJ1-5
CDR3: CASSEAGASGNQPQHF
DNA: TGTGCCAGCAGTGAAGCGGGGGCGAGTGGCAATCAGCCCCAGCATTTT

D: .
V: TRBV18
size: few
J: TRBJ2-1
CDR3: CASSPGTGNYNEQFF
DNA: TGTGCCAGCTCACCTGGGACTGGAAACTACAATGAGCAGTTCTTC

D: .
V: TRBV3-1/TRBV3-2
size: .
J: TRBJ2-2
CDR3: CASSQSRTGELFF
DNA: TGTGCCAGCAGCCAGTCTAGGACCGGGGAGCTGTTTTTT

D: TRBD1
V: TRBV4-2
size: .
J: TRBJ1-4
CDR3: CASSQRQGEKLFF
DNA: TGTGCCAGCAGCCAAAGACAGGGAGAAAAACTGTTTTTT

D: .
V: TRBV19
size: .
J: TRBJ1-3
CDR3: CASSGRRDSGNTIYF
DNA: TGTGCCAGTAGTGGGCGGCGGGACTCTGGAAACACCATATATTTT

D: .
V: TRBV5-4
size: .
J: TRBJ1-5
CDR3: CASSLMGDSNQPQHF
DNA: TGTGCCAGCAGCTTGATGGGCGATAGCAATCAGCCCCAGCATTTT

D: .
V: TRBV19
size: .
J: TRBJ1-5
CDR3: CASSFQDGSLGNQPQHF
DNA: TGTGCCAGTAGTTTTCAGGACGGGAGTTTGGGCAATCAGCCCCAGCATTTT

D: .
V: TRBV5-4
size: .
J: TRBJ1-1
CDR3: CASSLGQEVWSTEAFF
DNA: TGTGCCAGCAGCTTGGGACAGGAGGTATGGTCCACTGAAGCTTTCTTT

D: TRBD1
V: TRBV28
size: .
J: TRBJ1-5
CDR3: CASSLTRGRQPQHF
DNA: TGTGCCAGCAGTTTAACCAGGGGGCGGCAGCCCCAGCATTTT

D: TRBD2
V: TRBV3-1/TRBV3-2
size: .
J: TRBJ2-3
CDR3: CASSQDQSGAGDTQYF
DNA: TGTGCCAGCAGCCAAGATCAGAGCGGGGCGGGAGATACGCAGTATTTT

D: .
V: TRBV18
size: .
J: TRBJ2-7
CDR3: CASSPLVSEQYF
DNA: TGTGCCAGCTCACCACTAGTGTCTGAGCAGTACTTC

D: TRBD1
V: TRBV6-6
size: .
J: TRBJ1-5
CDR3: CASSPGTGAHGSNQPQHF
DNA: TGTGCCAGCAGTCCCGGGACAGGGGCTCATGGTAGCAATCAGCCCCAGCATTTT